What follows are 6 T cell receptor beta chains derived from one specimen sequenced in a study of T-cell memory formation after mild COVID-19. Each CDR3 protein is one row after TCRdb ran MiXCR on the 5' RACE reads. The repertoire holds some 300,000 distinct CDR3 sequences, with about 20% as singletons. Sequencing was carried out using PBMCs or a T cell subset sorted from them (not recorded which). The source of these receptors is a young man who had mild COVID-19 (a few samples of this study predate the infection). Cell type and time point are not known.

The chain employs TRBV6-5 and TRBJ2-7; perhaps TRBD1 as D (7 bases). Germline V gene data show CDR1 as MNHEY and CDR2 as SVGAGI. This CDR3 spans 15 amino acids. The V and J ends lost 6 bases and 2 bases respectively, with 17 bases between them. DNA for the CDR3: TGTGCCAGCAGAAGGGGGCGGGGAAAACCCTACGAGCAGTACGTC. It is translated as CASRRGRGKPYEQYV.

V is TRBV5-1 and J is TRBJ2-5, with TRBD1 matching 7 bases. V trimming: 4 bases; J trimming: 2 bases; junction bases outside the gene matches: 8. CDR3 length: 15 amino acids. Germline V gene lookup returns CDR1 SGHRS and CDR2 YFSETQ. CDR3 sequence: CASSDYGTEQETQYF. CDR3 coding DNA: TGCGCCAGCAGCGATTATGGGACAGAGCAAGAGACCCAGTACTTC. Drawing the rest from reference TRBV5-1 and TRBJ2-5, the complete variable domain is KAGVTQTPRYLIKTRGQQVTLSCSPISGHRSVSWYQQTPGQGLQFLFEYFSETQRNKGNFPGRFSGRQFSNSRSEMNVSTLELGDSALYLCASSDYGTEQETQYFGPGTRLLVL.

This clonotype is deemed large. The chain employs TRBV7-6 and TRBJ2-7, with D unclear. Trimming took 5 bases from V and 3 from J, leaving 5 bases between them. The CDR3 is 11 residues long. The germline gives CDR1 SGHVS, CDR2 FNYEAQ. CDR3 residues: CASSPGYEQYF. The CDR3 DNA follows: TGTGCCAGCAGCCCCGGCTACGAGCAGTACTTC. Drawing the rest from reference TRBV7-6 and TRBJ2-7, the complete variable domain is GAGVSQSPRYKVTKRGQDVALRCDPISGHVSLYWYRQALGQGPEFLTYFNYEAQQDKSGLPNDRFSAERPEGSISTLTIQRTEQRDSAMYRCASSPGYEQYFGPGTRLTVT.

This clonotype was detected only a few times. The chain employs TRBV4-3 and TRBJ2-7; D might be TRBD1 or TRBD2, each matching 5 bases. This CDR3 has 14 amino acids. Germline V lookup: CDR1 LGHNA, CDR2 YSLEER. V lost 2 bases to trimming and J lost 3 bases, with 11 bases between them. The CDR3 spells CASSQLRDDYEQYV. The CDR3 DNA reads as TGCGCCAGCAGCCAATTACGGGACGACTACGAGCAGTACGTC.

This clonotype was counted only a few times. The rearrangement uses TRBV27 and TRBJ2-5; D perhaps matches TRBD1 (5 bases). Germline V gene lookup returns CDR1 MNHEY and CDR2 SMNVEV (reference sequence). V was shortened by 6 bases and J by 5 bases, with 16 bases between the two germline ends. The CDR3 is made up of 14 amino acids. CDR3 residues: CASSPRRQRETQYF. As DNA, the CDR3 is TGTGCCAGCAGCCCCCGCCGACAGAGGGAGACCCAGTACTTC.

The chain couples TRBV7-9 to TRBJ1-2; D remains ambiguous. V lost 5 bases to trimming and J lost 3 bases, with 13 bases between them. CDR3 size: 14 residues. The germline V gene encodes CDR1 SEHNR and CDR2 FQNEAQ (reference sequence). For the CDR3, the DNA is TGTGCCAGCAGCCTGGACGGATGGGACTATGGCTACACCTTC. It specifies CASSLDGWDYGYTF.